Included here is one TCR beta chain sequence, with context. Its antigen is unidentified. MiXCR was run by TCRdb on the 5' RACE reads, yielding one entry per CDR3 protein. The sample lists fewer than 75,000 distinct CDR3 sequences, around 24% occurring once. Study findings and constraints: Greatest tumor Treg TCR overlap was with tumor naive CD4+ cells.

V was clipped by 3 bases and J by 1 base; unmatched bases: 1. This CDR3 is 14 amino acids long. CDR1 DFQATT and CDR2 SNEGSKA come from the germline V gene (reference sequence). Cells sorted as Tregs were CD4+, CD25+ and CD127-/low. The sequence came from a female donor with breast cancer. The chain carries TRBV20-1 and TRBJ2-2; TRBD2 aligns across 8 bases. The sample was tumor-infiltrating Tregs sorted from the breast tumor. The CDR3 here is CSARAGGNTGELFF. Here the CDR3 DNA reads TGCAGTGCTAGGGCGGGAGGGAACACCGGGGAGCTGTTTTTT.